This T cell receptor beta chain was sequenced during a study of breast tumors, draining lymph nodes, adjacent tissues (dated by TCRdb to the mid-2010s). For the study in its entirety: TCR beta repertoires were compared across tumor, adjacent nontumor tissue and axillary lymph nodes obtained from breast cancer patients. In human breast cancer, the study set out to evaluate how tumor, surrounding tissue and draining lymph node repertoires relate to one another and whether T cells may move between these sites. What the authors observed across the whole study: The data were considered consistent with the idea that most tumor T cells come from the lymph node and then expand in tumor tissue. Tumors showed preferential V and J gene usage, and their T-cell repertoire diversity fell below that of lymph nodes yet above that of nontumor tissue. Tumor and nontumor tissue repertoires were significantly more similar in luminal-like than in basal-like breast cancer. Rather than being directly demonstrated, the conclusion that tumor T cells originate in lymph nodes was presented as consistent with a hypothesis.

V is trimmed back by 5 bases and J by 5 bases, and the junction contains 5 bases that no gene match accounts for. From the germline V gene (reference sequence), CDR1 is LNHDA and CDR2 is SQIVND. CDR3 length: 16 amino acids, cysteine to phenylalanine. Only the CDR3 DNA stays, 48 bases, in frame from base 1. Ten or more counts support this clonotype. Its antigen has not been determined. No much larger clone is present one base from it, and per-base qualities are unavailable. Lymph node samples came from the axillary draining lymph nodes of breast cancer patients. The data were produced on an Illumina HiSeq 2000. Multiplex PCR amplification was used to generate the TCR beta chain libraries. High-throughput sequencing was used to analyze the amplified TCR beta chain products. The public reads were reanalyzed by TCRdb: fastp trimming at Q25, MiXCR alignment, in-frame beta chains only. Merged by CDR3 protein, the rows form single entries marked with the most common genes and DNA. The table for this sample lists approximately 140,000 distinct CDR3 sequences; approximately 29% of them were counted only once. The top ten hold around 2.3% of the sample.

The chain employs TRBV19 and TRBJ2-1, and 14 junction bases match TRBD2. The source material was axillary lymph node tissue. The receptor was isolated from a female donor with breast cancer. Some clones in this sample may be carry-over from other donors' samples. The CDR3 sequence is CASSRLAGGLDNEQFF. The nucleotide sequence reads TGTGCCAGTAGTCGACTAGCGGGGGGGCTAGACAATGAGCAGTTCTTC.